Below are 3 T cell receptor beta chains sequenced from a single sample in a study of CD8 T cells in Susac syndrome. Random hexamers primed reverse transcription of roughly 0.45 to 1 ug RNA. One entry per CDR3 protein, called by TCRdb with MiXCR from the immunoSEQ multiplex PCR reads. Of roughly 140,000 distinct CDR3 sequences in the sample, about 95% were seen once. Sample: CD4+ T cells from PBMCs. The receptor set was obtained from a human donor with Susac syndrome.

The chain is built from TRBV6-1 and TRBJ2-1; TRBD2 might be the D (5 bases). This CDR3 region has 16 residues. Germline CDR1 MNHNS, CDR2 SASEGT. V lost 7 bases to trimming and J lost 0 bases, with 16 bases between them. The CDR3 spells CASTRFGMSSYNEQFF. CDR3 bases: TGTGCCAGCACCCGCTTCGGGATGAGCTCCTACAATGAGCAGTTCTTC.

This chain links TRBV18 with TRBJ2-5; D gene uncertain. Trimming cost V 3 bases and J 1 base, with 9 bases left between them. The CDR3 spans 14 residues. Germline lookup yields CDR1 KGHSH and CDR2 LQKENI. The CDR3 bases are TGTGCCAGCTCACCCCCTGGCAGCCAAGAGACCCAGTACTTC. This gives the protein CASSPPGSQETQYF.

The rearrangement uses TRBV12-3 or TRBV12-4 and TRBJ1-3; D is undetermined. V was pared by 4 bases and J by 0 bases, with 7 bases between. The CDR3 loop spans 14 amino acids. As DNA, the CDR3 is TGTGCCAGCAGTTCTTCAAGCTCTGGAAACACCATATATTTT. This encodes CASSSSSSGNTIYF.